This TCR beta chain was found in a study of molecular identifiers for immune sequencing clone quantification. Findings and limits, study-wide: Amid roughly 1 million naive cells, spiked Jurkat TCR RNA from one cell was reportedly still detectable. Identical TCR molecules that share a barcode could lead to an underestimation of highly expanded clone sizes.

Making the bulk TCR libraries relied on previously described methods and listed TCR primers. TCRdb re-derived calls from the PCR reads in MiXCR, one entry per CDR3 protein. The sample shows just under 65,000 distinct CDR3 sequences, around a sixth of them seen only once. This clonotype was seen at least ten times. Its antigen remains unknown. V dropped 1 base and J dropped 4 bases, with 12 bases sitting between them. The CDR3 has 16 amino acids. Germline V gene sequence: CDR1 KGHDR, CDR2 SFDVKD. Libraries for naive CD8 T cells, which were made from about 19,000 to 1,100,000 sorted cells, drew on 10%, 30% or 50% of the RNA.

The sequence derives from a human donor in good health. Some libraries in this study had Jurkat cell RNA spiked in. This chain uses TRBV24-1 with TRBJ2-2; D might be TRBD2 (6 bases). Specimen: naive CD8+ T cells from blood, with Jurkat cell RNA spiked in. Noted subset: FACS-sorted CD8+CD4-CCR7+CD45RA+ naive T cells. CDR3 sequence (DNA): TGTGCCACCAGTGATTTAGGAGGGTCGGTCACCGGGGAGCTGTTTTTT. Translating it yields CATSDLGGSVTGELFF.